This T cell receptor beta chain was recovered during a study of blood T cell repertoires in COVID-19. Overall study context: The origin of the acute and convalescent COVID-19 samples was the United States, Italy and Spain. Sources were T cells, B-cell-depleted T cells, or PBMCs; the material itself was cDNA or gDNA.

Cohort assignment relied on participant-reported clinical history. Original processing notes: Quantification of nucleated cells was approximated via reference gene primer amplification. Produced via immunoSEQ multiplex PCR; TCRdb's table is partial and in-frame only. V, J and clone size were drawn from that table, and D and trimming were deduced from the DNA. Among a few hundred thousand clones, about 85% were seen once, and the ten largest hold approximately 6.6%. This receptor was taken from a woman aged 45-60 years who had been exposed to COVID-19. The sequenced sample was PBMCs or T cells enriched from blood (not recorded which).

The CDR3 bases are TGTGCCAGCAGTTTAGTGGGGCATGGGGCTGAAGCTTTCTTT. The encoded protein is CASSLVGHGAEAFF. The chain has TRBV28 and TRBJ1-1; D perhaps matches TRBD1 (5 bases). The length of the CDR3 is 14 residues. Germline CDR1 is MDHEN and CDR2 is SYDVKM. Between the trimmed V and J ends, which lost 2 bases and 6 bases, there was a span of 13 bases.